These 14 T cell receptor beta chains were sequenced from one sample in a study of OX40 agonist ivuxolimab in advanced cancers. Method: immunoSEQ multiplex PCR; TCRdb's copy keeps in-frame clones and lacks some. The data contain fewer than 75,000 clones, about 91% of them seen just once; the ten biggest clones take up 2.8%. The starting material was CD4+ or CD8+ T cells sorted from blood, obtained in a trial of the OX40 agonist ivuxolimab. Every receptor here comes from an adult with an advanced solid tumor such as melanoma, head and neck, liver or kidney cancer.

The J gene is TRBJ2-5, the V gene TRBV7-6, with TRBD2 matching 11 bases. The CDR3 totals 16 residues. V dropped 3 bases and J dropped 8; count of bases not matched to a gene: 11. Germline V gives CDR1 SGHVS, CDR2 FNYEAQ. The CDR3 sequence is CASSFETSGSRFTQYF. The CDR3 DNA is TGTGCCAGCAGCTTCGAAACTAGCGGGAGTCGATTTACCCAGTACTTC.

This chain connects TRBV28 to TRBJ2-1, with no clear D. V lost 7 bases, J lost 4 bases, and 14 bases lay in between. The length of the CDR3 is 14 residues. Germline V gene sequence: CDR1 MDHEN, CDR2 SYDVKM. The CDR3 protein is CASTGYEAYNEQFF. The CDR3 coding sequence is TGTGCCAGCACCGGTTATGAGGCTTACAATGAGCAGTTCTTC.

This chain uses TRBV7-8 with TRBJ2-2; tentatively, D is TRBD2 (6 bases). The germline gives CDR1 SGHVS, CDR2 FQNEAQ. V dropped 2 bases and J dropped 6 bases, with 13 bases sitting between them. CDR3 length equals 15 residues. CDR3 sequence (DNA): TGTGCCAGCAGCTTATCTGGGGGAGGCGCCGGGGAGCTGTTTTTT. It specifies CASSLSGGGAGELFF.

The V and J genes are TRBV4-2 and TRBJ1-5; D is undetermined. Germline V gives CDR1 LGHNA, CDR2 YNFKEQ. Trimming shortened V by 0 bases and J by 11 bases, and 8 bases separated the two germline ends. There are 12 residues in the CDR3. CDR3 bases: TGTGCCAGCAGCCAAGATTCGGGAGCCCAGCATTTT. Its translation is CASSQDSGAQHF.

The gene calls are TRBV11-2 and TRBJ2-7, with TRBD2 identical over 8 bases. Germline assignment: CDR1 SGHAT and CDR2 FQNNGV. The CDR3 sequence is 13 residues long. V lost 5 bases and J lost 6; bases outside the gene matches: 6. This chain's CDR3 is CASSLGLAGEQYF. The CDR3, as DNA: TGTGCCAGCAGCCTTGGACTAGCAGGCGAGCAGTACTTC.

The CDR3: CASSLGTSGLETQYF. As DNA, the CDR3 is TGCGCCAGCAGCTTGGGGACTAGCGGGTTAGAGACCCAGTACTTC. V and J are TRBV5-1 and TRBJ2-5, with 11 bases identical to TRBD2. The CDR3 spans 15 residues. CDR1 and CDR2 from the germline V gene are SGHRS and YFSETQ. V lost 0 bases, J lost 4 bases, and 2 bases stayed unmatched.

This chain connects TRBV18 to TRBJ2-7; D could derive from TRBD1 or TRBD2 (5 bases each). Trimming took off 6 bases at V and 0 bases at J, with 12 bases between the two ends. The CDR3 has 14 amino acids. Looked up from germline, CDR1 is KGHSH and CDR2 is LQKENI. CDR3 in amino acids: CASSGAGSSYEQYF. The DNA for the CDR3 is TGTGCCAGCTCTGGGGCAGGGAGCTCCTACGAGCAGTACTTC. The variable domain in full, completed from reference TRBV18 and TRBJ2-7, reads NAGVMQNPRHLVRRRGQEARLRCSPMKGHSHVYWYRQLPEEGLKFMVYLQKENIIDESGMPKERFSAEFPKEGPSILRIQQVVRGDSAAYFCASSGAGSSYEQYFGPGTRLTVT.

V is TRBV7-2 and J is TRBJ2-2; D remains unclear. V dropped 2 bases and J dropped 4 bases, with 11 bases sitting between them. The CDR3 extends over 15 amino acids. Per the germline V gene, CDR1 is SGHTA and CDR2 is FQGNSA. This CDR3 is CASSLSRTATGELFF. The CDR3, as DNA: TGTGCCAGCAGCTTATCCCGGACGGCCACCGGGGAGCTGTTTTTT. The variable domain in full, with the rest retrieved from reference TRBV7-2 and TRBJ2-2, is GAGVSQSPSNKVTEKGKDVELRCDPISGHTALYWYRQSLGQGLEFLIYFQGNSAPDKSGLPSDRFSAERTGGSVSTLTIQRTQQEDSAVYLCASSLSRTATGELFFGEGSRLTVL.

V and J are TRBV19 and TRBJ2-2, with D unclear. The germline V gene has CDR1 LNHDA and CDR2 SQIVND (reference sequence). This CDR3 has 16 residues. Deletions cut 3 bases from V and 4 bases from J, with 15 bases between. In nucleotides, the CDR3 is TGTGCCAGTAGTATTATGGCGGCCCGGAGCACCGGGGAGCTGTTTTTT. Amino acid sequence: CASSIMAARSTGELFF.

The rearrangement links TRBV15 to TRBJ1-6; D is unresolved. Trimming took off 0 bases at V and 12 bases at J, with 15 bases between the two ends. In germline, CDR1 is LNHNV, CDR2 YYDKDF (reference sequence). CDR3 length: 15 residues. CDR3 protein: CATSRDLSPAEPLHF. CDR3 in DNA: TGTGCCACCAGCAGAGATTTGAGTCCTGCAGAACCCCTCCACTTT.

The chain links TRBV6-1 to TRBJ2-5, with D possibly being TRBD1 (5 bases). The CDR3 runs 15 residues. Trimming cost V 3 bases and J 7 bases, with 18 bases left between them. CDR1 and CDR2 from the germline V gene are MNHNS and SASEGT. The CDR3, as DNA: TGTGCCAGCAGTGACAGGGATATCGTGTTAGGGACCCAGTACTTC. The encoded protein is CASSDRDIVLGTQYF.

The genes are TRBV29-1 and TRBJ2-7; 10 bases match TRBD2. The CDR3 loop spans 13 amino acids. Germline CDR1 is SQVTM and CDR2 is ANQGSEA. Trimming removed 2 bases from V and 5 bases from J; junction bases left unmatched: 3. CDR3 nucleotide sequence: TGCAGCGTTGAATCTAGCGGGAGCCACGAGCAGTACTTC. This codes for CSVESSGSHEQYF.

CDR3 amino acids: CASSLGDTQAGELFF. DNA for the CDR3: TGTGCCAGCAGTTTAGGGGACACCCAGGCCGGGGAGCTGTTTTTT. This chain joins TRBV28 and TRBJ2-2; D perhaps matches TRBD1 (6 bases). The CDR3 loop spans 15 amino acids. Germline CDR1 MDHEN, CDR2 SYDVKM. V dropped 2 bases and J dropped 6 bases, with 13 bases sitting between them.

The chain couples TRBV18 to TRBJ1-2; possible D gene TRBD1, 5 bases. Trimming pared 6 bases from V and 0 bases from J, leaving 8 bases between. CDR1 is KGHSH and CDR2 is LQKENI in the germline V gene. This CDR3 region has 13 residues. The CDR3 DNA is TGTGCCAGCTCCGAAGGGGCTAACTATGGCTACACCTTC. Translated, it gives CASSEGANYGYTF.